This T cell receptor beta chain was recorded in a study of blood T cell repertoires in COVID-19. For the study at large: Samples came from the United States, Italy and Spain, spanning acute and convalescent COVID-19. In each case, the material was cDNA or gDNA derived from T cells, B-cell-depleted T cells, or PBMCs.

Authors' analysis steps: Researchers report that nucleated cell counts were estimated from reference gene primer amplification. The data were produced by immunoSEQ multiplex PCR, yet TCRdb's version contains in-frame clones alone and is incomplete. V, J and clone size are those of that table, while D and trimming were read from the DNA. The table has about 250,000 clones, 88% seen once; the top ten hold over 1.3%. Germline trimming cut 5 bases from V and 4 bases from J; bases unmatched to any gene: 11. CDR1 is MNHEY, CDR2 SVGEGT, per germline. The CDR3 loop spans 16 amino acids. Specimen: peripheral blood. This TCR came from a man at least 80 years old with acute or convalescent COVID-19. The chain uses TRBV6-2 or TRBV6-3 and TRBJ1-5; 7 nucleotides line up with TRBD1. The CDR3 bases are TGTGCCAGCAGTGGGAAAGGGGGCGCAGTAAATCAGCCCCAGCATTTT. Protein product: CASSGKGGAVNQPQHF.